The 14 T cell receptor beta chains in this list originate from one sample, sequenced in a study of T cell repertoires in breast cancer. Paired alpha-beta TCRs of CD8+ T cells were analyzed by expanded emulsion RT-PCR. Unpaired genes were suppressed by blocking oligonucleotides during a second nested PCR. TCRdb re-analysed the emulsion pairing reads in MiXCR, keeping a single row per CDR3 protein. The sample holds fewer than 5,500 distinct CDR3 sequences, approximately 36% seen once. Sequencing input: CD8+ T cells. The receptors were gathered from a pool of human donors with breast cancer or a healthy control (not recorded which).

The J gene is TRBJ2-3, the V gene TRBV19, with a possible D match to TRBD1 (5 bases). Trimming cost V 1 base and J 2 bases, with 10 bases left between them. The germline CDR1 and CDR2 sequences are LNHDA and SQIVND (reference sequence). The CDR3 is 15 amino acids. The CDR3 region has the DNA TGTGCCAGTAGTATAGGGGGCAGGGCCACAGATACGCAGTATTTT. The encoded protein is CASSIGGRATDTQYF.

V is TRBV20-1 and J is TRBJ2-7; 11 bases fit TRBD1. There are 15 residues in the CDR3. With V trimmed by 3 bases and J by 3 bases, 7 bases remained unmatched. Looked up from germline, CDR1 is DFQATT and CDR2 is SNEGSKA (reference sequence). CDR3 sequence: CSARKGGTGGYEQYF. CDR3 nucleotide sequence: TGCAGTGCTAGGAAAGGCGGGACAGGGGGCTACGAGCAGTACTTC.

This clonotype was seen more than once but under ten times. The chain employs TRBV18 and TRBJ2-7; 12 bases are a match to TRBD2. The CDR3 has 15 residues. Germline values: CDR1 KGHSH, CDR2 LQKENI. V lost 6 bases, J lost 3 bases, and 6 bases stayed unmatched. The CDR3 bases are TGTGCCAGCTCGCGTACTAGCGGGGGGTACTACGAGCAGTACTTC. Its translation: CASSRTSGGYYEQYF.

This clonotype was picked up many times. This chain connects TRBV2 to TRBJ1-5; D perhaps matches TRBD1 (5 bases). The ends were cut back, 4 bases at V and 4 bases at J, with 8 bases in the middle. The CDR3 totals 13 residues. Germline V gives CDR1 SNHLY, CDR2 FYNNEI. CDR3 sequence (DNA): TGTGCCAGCAGTGCGGGGGTTAATCAGCCCCAGCATTTT. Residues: CASSAGVNQPQHF.

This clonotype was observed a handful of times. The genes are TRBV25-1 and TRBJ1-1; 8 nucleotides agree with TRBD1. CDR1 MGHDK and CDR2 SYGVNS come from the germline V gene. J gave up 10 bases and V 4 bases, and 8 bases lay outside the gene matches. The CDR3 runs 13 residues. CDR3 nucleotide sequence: TGTGCCAGCAGTGGGGGAGGAACAGGGGGAGCTTTCTTT. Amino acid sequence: CASSGGGTGGAFF.

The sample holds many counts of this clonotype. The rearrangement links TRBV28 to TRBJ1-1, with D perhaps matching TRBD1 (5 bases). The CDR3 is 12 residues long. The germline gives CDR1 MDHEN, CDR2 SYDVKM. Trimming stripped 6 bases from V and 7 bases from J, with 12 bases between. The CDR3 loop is CASSWGDHEAFF. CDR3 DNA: TGTGCCAGCAGCTGGGGCGACCATGAAGCTTTCTTT.

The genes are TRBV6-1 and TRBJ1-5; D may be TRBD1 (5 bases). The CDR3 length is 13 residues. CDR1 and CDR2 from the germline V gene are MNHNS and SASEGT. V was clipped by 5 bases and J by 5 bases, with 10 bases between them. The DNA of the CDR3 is TGTGCCAGCAGTCCTCGGGGGGATCAGCCCCAGCATTTT. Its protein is CASSPRGDQPQHF.

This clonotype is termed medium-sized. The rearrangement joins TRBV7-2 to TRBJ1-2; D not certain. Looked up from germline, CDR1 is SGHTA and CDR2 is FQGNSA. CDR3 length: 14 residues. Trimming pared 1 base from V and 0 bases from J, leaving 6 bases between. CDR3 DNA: TGTGCCAGCAGCTTAGGTCCAGCTAACTATGGCTACACCTTC. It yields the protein CASSLGPANYGYTF.

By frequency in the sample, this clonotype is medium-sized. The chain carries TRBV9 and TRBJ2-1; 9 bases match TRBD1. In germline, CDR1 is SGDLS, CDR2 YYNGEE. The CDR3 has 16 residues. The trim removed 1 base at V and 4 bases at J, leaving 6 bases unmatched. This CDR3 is CASSVSLTGGYNEQFF. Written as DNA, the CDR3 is TGTGCCAGCAGCGTATCCCTGACAGGGGGGTACAATGAGCAGTTCTTC.

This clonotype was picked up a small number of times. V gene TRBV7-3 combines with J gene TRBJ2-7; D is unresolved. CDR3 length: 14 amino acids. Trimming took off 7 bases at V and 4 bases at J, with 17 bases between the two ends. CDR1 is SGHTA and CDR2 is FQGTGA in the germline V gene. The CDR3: CASNQTDGIYEQYF. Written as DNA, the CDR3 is TGTGCCAGCAACCAAACGGATGGGATATACGAGCAGTACTTC.

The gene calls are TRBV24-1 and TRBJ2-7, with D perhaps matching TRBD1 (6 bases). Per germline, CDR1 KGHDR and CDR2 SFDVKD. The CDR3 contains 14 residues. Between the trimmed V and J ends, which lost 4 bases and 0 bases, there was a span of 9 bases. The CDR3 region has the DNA TGTGCCACCAGTGAAACAGGGAGCTCCTACGAGCAGTACGTC. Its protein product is CATSETGSSYEQYV.

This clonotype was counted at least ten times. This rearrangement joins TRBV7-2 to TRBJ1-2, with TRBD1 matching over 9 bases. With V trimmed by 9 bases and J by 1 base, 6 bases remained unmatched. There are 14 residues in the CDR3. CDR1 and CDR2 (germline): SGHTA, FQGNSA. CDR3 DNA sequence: TGTGCCAGTGGGACAGGGCCCATTAACTATGGCTACACCTTC. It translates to CASGTGPINYGYTF.

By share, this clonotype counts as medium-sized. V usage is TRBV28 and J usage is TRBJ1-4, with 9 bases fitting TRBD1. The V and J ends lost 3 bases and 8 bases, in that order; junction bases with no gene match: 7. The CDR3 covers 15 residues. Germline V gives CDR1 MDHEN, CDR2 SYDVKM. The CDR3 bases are TGTGCCAGCAGTTTCGCCGGGACAGGGAAAGAAAAACTGTTTTTT. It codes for CASSFAGTGKEKLFF.

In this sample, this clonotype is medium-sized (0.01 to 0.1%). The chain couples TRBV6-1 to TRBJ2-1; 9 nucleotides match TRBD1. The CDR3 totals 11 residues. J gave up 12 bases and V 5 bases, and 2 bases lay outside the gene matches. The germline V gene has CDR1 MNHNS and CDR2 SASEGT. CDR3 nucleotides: TGTGCCAGCAGTAAGGACAGGGGGCAGTTCTTC. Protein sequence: CASSKDRGQFF.